This T cell receptor (beta chain) was found in a study of identical twins. Broader study findings: Beta out-of-frame twin sharing showed a weaker excess. Models underestimated out-of-frame TCR alpha sharing in monozygotic twins.

A universal primer site was created by template switching, with the cDNA bearing unique molecular identifiers. TCRdb passed the 5' RACE reads through MiXCR, listing each CDR3 protein once. The table has 310,000 or so distinct CDR3 sequences, about 8.1% seen once. Details on this clonotype: As yet, its antigen is unknown. The junction and the germline gene differ at one end; a read error may be behind it.

The CDR3 loop spans 15 amino acids. CDR1 is LGHDT and CDR2 is YNNKEL in the germline V gene (reference sequence). The same specimen was also included in a second study, on yellow fever vaccine responses in identical twins. This second study notes: Vaccine T cell responses of twins reportedly seemed partly convergent and partly personalized.

The chain couples TRBV3-1 to TRBJ2-3; no clear D gene. This sequence originates from a young woman in good health. The specimen was memory (CD45RO+) T cells sorted from blood. For the CDR3, the DNA is TGTGCCAGCACCCAAGTGAGGTCTACCACAGATACGCAGTATTTT. Its protein product is CASTQVRSTTDTQYF.